These T cell receptor beta chains were read from a single sample in a study of blood T cells in healthy people across ages. From the 5' RACE reads, TCRdb called clonotypes with MiXCR, one entry per CDR3 protein. The sample carries hundreds of thousands of distinct CDR3 sequences, around two thirds recorded once. The sequencing sample was made of blood. The receptors were sampled from a man between 25 and 39 years old in good health. Both conserved end residues are part of each CDR3. The D gene is left open where the match is weak. Clone sizes are given selectively: once, few, many, or a class where the clone is expanded.

TRBV18	TRBD1	many	TRBJ1-2	TGTGCCAGCTCACCGGGACAGGGTGGCTACACCTTC	CASSPGQGGYTF
TRBV5-6	TRBD2	.	TRBJ2-6	TGTGCCAGCAGCTTGGTACTAGCGGGGGGCTATGGGGCCAACGTCCTGACTTTC	CASSLVLAGGYGANVLTF
TRBV7-3	.	.	TRBJ2-7	TGTGCCAGCAGCTTATTGGGGGGCAGGGGAAACGAGCAGTACTTC	CASSLLGGRGNEQYF
TRBV25-1	TRBD2	.	TRBJ2-7	TGTGCCAGCAGTCGACTAGCGGGGGGGCGCGAGCAGTACTTC	CASSRLAGGREQYF
TRBV27	TRBD1	.	TRBJ1-1	TGTGCCAGCAGCGGCCGTGACAGGGGGAACACTGAAGCTTTCTTT	CASSGRDRGNTEAFF
TRBV4-3	TRBD1	.	TRBJ2-3	TGCGCCAGCAGCCCTAACAGGGGGGCTAGCACAGATACGCAGTATTTT	CASSPNRGASTDTQYF
TRBV5-1	TRBD2	.	TRBJ2-7	TGCGCCAGCAGCTTGGGCGGACTAGCGGGTCCTTACGAGCAGTACTTC	CASSLGGLAGPYEQYF
TRBV5-1	.	.	TRBJ2-6	TGCGCCAGCAGCGATGTGAACTCTGGGGCCAACGTCCTGACTTTC	CASSDVNSGANVLTF
TRBV20-1	TRBD2	.	TRBJ2-3	TGCAGTGCGACCACTAGCGAGGGTTGGAGCACGCAGTATTTT	CSATTSEGWSTQYF
TRBV6-1	.	.	TRBJ2-4	TGTGCCAGCAGTGAAGGTCGGGCGATCAAAAACATTCAGTACTTC	CASSEGRAIKNIQYF
TRBV3-1	.	few	TRBJ2-1	TGTGCCAGCAGCCAGGGCCGGGACCCCTACAATGAGCAGTTCTTC	CASSQGRDPYNEQFF
TRBV29-1	.	.	TRBJ2-7	TGCAGCACTCTGCAGGGTAGGATCAATGAGCAGTACTTC	CSTLQGRINEQYF
TRBV12-3/TRBV12-4	TRBD2	many	TRBJ2-1	TGTGCCAGCACCCGCGGACTAGCGGGGAATGAGCAGTTCTTC	CASTRGLAGNEQFF
TRBV7-2	TRBD2	.	TRBJ2-2	TGTGCCAGCAGCTGGAGCGGGGGAGCCGACACCGGGGAGCTGTTTTTT	CASSWSGGADTGELFF
TRBV6-2/TRBV6-3	.	.	TRBJ2-1	TGTGCCACCCGAGGTCAGGGTTTAATTTCCAATGAGCAGTTCTTC	CATRGQGLISNEQFF
TRBV25-1	TRBD1	.	TRBJ2-6	TGTGCCAGCAGTGACTACCTTAGGCCAGGGGGAACCAACGTCCTGACTTTC	CASSDYLRPGGTNVLTF
TRBV6-1	TRBD1	.	TRBJ1-1	TGTGCCAGTAGTGAACATGACAGGGACGGAGCTTTCTTT	CASSEHDRDGAFF
TRBV13	TRBD1	.	TRBJ1-4	TGTGCCAGCAGCATAATTAAGGGACAGCCTTTTAATGAAAAACTGTTTTTT	CASSIIKGQPFNEKLFF
TRBV4-1	.	few	TRBJ1-4	TGCGCCAGCAGCCAAGATTTGGGGGGGCTATCGACTAATGAAAAACTGTTTTTT	CASSQDLGGLSTNEKLFF
TRBV7-2	.	.	TRBJ2-2	TGTGCCAGCAGCCCGGACAGACTTAGCACCGGGGAGCTGTTTTTT	CASSPDRLSTGELFF
TRBV21-1	.	.	TRBJ1-2	TGTGCCAGCAGCAAAGTACAGGGCGACTATGGCTACACCTTC	CASSKVQGDYGYTF
TRBV20-1	.	.	TRBJ2-7	TGCAGTGCTAGAAGGGAACCCTACGAGCAGTACTTC	CSARREPYEQYF
TRBV12-3/TRBV12-4	.	.	TRBJ1-5	TGTGCCAGCAGTTGTGGGCGAAATCAGCCCCAGCATTTT	CASSCGRNQPQHF
TRBV4-2	.	.	TRBJ2-1	TGTGCCAGCAGCCAACTACAGGACAATGAGCAGTTCTTC	CASSQLQDNEQFF
TRBV12-3/TRBV12-4	.	few	TRBJ2-4	TGTGCCAGCAGTTTATTAGCGTTAGCCAAAAACATTCAGTACTTC	CASSLLALAKNIQYF
TRBV2	.	.	TRBJ2-7	TGTGCCAGCAGCTTAGGACCGACTCGCGAGCAGTACTTC	CASSLGPTREQYF
TRBV7-3	TRBD1	.	TRBJ2-3	TGTGCCAGCAGCTTAACCGCCCAGGGGGCCCTAGCAGATACGCAGTATTTT	CASSLTAQGALADTQYF
TRBV20-1	TRBD2	.	TRBJ2-7	TGCAGTGCACCCTGGGGTCCGGGGGGCGAGCAGTACTTC	CSAPWGPGGEQYF
TRBV28	TRBD1	few	TRBJ2-7	TGTGCCAGCAGCCTTGGACAGGGGGGCGAGCAGTACTTC	CASSLGQGGEQYF
TRBV28	.	.	TRBJ2-3	TGTGCCAGCGGATATCAGGGTCTAACAGATACGCAGTATTTT	CASGYQGLTDTQYF
TRBV15	.	few	TRBJ2-5	TGTGCCACCAGCAGAGATAGTGGTCAAGAGACCCAGTACTTC	CATSRDSGQETQYF
TRBV28	.	.	TRBJ2-2	TGTGCCAGCAGGGGGCATAACACCGGGGAGCTGTTTTTT	CASRGHNTGELFF
TRBV28	.	.	TRBJ2-5	TGTGCCAGCAGTTCCGACGGATATGGAGAGACCCAGTACTTC	CASSSDGYGETQYF
TRBV20-1	.	.	TRBJ1-2	TGCAGTGCTAGAGAGGAGAGAAACTATGGCTACACCTTC	CSAREERNYGYTF
TRBV15	.	.	TRBJ2-5	TGTGCCACCAGCGGGGGGCTAGCCAGAGACGCCAAGTACTTC	CATSGGLARDAKYF
TRBV24-1	.	.	TRBJ2-3	TGTGCCACCAGTGATTTGGACCCCGCAGATACGCAGTATTTT	CATSDLDPADTQYF
TRBV5-1	.	many	TRBJ2-5	TGCGCCAGCAGACGGAGGGAACAAGAGACCCAGTACTTC	CASRRREQETQYF
TRBV20-1	TRBD1	.	TRBJ2-3	TGCAGTGCTTTTGGACAGGGAAGGGGACCCTACAGCACAGATACGCAGTATTTT	CSAFGQGRGPYSTDTQYF
TRBV6-2/TRBV6-3	TRBD2	.	TRBJ2-5	TGTGCCAGCAGTTTCGGGGGGGCTGGAAAGTACTTC	CASSFGGAGKYF
TRBV20-1	.	.	TRBJ2-7	TGCAGTGCCCCCACAGGGGGGGACGAGCAGTACTTC	CSAPTGGDEQYF
TRBV4-2	.	.	TRBJ2-5	TGTGCCAGCAGCCAGTCCGTGGAGCAGTACTTC	CASSQSVEQYF
TRBV3-1	TRBD1	.	TRBJ2-4	TGTGCCAGCAGCCCCGGACAGGGGGCGAGATACATTCAGGACTTC	CASSPGQGARYIQDF
TRBV3-1	TRBD2	few	TRBJ2-1	TGTGCCAGTAGCCGGGGGGGCTCCGACAATGAGCAGTTCTTC	CASSRGGSDNEQFF
TRBV14	TRBD2	.	TRBJ2-3	TGTGCCAGCACCCTCGACGTGGCGGGGGATGCGCAGTATTTT	CASTLDVAGDAQYF
TRBV7-2	.	.	TRBJ1-5	TGTGCCAGCAGCTTCTTACAGGGCTCCGGGCCCCAGCATTTT	CASSFLQGSGPQHF
TRBV30	.	.	TRBJ2-3	TGTGCCTGGAGCGCGGCGCGCGAGCAGTATTTT	CAWSAAREQYF
TRBV20-1	.	.	TRBJ1-1	TGCAGTGCCCCGTCAGTTTTTTTACCGGACACAAAGGGGATGAACACTGAAGCTTTCTTT	CSAPSVFLPDTKGMNTEAFF
TRBV2	TRBD1	.	TRBJ2-1	TGTGCCATGAGTCGGACAGGGGCTAATGAGCAGTTCTTC	CAMSRTGANEQFF
TRBV5-1	.	.	TRBJ2-4	TGCGCCAGCAGCCCCGAAGCGAATCCAGGGCGTCAGTACTTC	CASSPEANPGRQYF
TRBV7-9	.	.	TRBJ2-3	TGTGCCAGCAGCCGCCCAGGGGGGGAGACAGATACGCAGTATTTT	CASSRPGGETDTQYF
TRBV24-1	.	once	TRBJ1-4	TGTGCCACCAGTTCAGGACGGCGGGAAAAACTGTTTTTT	CATSSGRREKLFF
TRBV5-1	TRBD1	.	TRBJ2-7	TGCGCCAGCAGCTCGTCCGGGGACAGGGTCACACACGAGCAGTACTTC	CASSSSGDRVTHEQYF
TRBV6-5	.	few	TRBJ2-5	TGTGCCAGCAGTTATATGATGGGGCAGGGAGGAGAGACCCAGTACTTC	CASSYMMGQGGETQYF